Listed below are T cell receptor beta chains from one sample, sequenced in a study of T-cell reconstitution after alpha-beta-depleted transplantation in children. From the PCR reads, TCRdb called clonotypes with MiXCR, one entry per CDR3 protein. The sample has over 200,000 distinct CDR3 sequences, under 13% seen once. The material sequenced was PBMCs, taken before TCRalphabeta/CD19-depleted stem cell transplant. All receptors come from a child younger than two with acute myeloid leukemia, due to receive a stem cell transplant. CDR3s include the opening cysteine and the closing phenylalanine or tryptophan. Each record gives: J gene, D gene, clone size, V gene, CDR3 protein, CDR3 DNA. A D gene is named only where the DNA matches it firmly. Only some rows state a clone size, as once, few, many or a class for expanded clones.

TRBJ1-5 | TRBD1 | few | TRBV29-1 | CSVRTGTVNQPQHF | TGCAGCGTTCGGACGGGGACAGTAAATCAGCCCCAGCATTTT
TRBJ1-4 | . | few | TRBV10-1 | CASTPAGDNEKLFF | TGCGCCAGCACCCCTGCGGGGGATAATGAAAAACTGTTTTTT
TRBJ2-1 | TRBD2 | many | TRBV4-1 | CASSQGGLARSYNEQFF | TGCGCCAGCAGCCAGGGGGGACTAGCGCGTTCCTACAATGAGCAGTTCTTC
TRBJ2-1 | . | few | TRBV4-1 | CASSQDPGWNEQFF | TGCGCCAGCAGCCAAGATCCGGGCTGGAATGAGCAGTTCTTC
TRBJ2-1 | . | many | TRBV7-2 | CASSLAEKNEQFF | TGTGCCAGCAGCTTAGCGGAGAAAAATGAGCAGTTCTTC
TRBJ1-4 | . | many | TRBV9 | CASSPRQRGAEKLFF | TGTGCCAGCAGCCCCCGACAGCGAGGAGCTGAAAAACTGTTTTTT
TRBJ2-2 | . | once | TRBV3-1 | CATSQDRRVLFF | TGTGCCACCAGCCAAGATCGGCGGGTGCTGTTTTTT
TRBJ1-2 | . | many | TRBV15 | CATSRDMSSETVENYGYTF | TGTGCCACCAGCAGAGATATGAGTTCAGAGACAGTGGAAAACTATGGCTACACCTTC
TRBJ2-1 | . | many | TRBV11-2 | CASSLGGWNEQFF | TGTGCCAGCAGCTTAGGTGGATGGAATGAGCAGTTCTTC
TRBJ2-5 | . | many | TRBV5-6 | CASSLGQGLQETQYF | TGTGCCAGCAGCTTGGGCCAGGGGCTTCAAGAGACCCAGTACTTC
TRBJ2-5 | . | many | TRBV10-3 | CAISEEKTQYF | TGTGCCATCAGTGAAGAGAAGACCCAGTACTTC
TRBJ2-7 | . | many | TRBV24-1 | CATSDSNRAHEQYF | TGTGCCACCAGTGATTCGAACAGGGCTCACGAGCAGTACTTC
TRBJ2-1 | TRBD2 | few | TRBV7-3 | CASSLNWQTSGESHNEQFF | TGTGCCAGCAGCTTAAACTGGCAGACTAGCGGGGAGTCCCACAATGAGCAGTTCTTC
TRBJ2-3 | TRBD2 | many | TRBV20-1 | CSASGTSGSRGTDTQYF | TGCAGTGCGTCCGGGACTAGCGGGAGTCGGGGCACAGATACGCAGTATTTT
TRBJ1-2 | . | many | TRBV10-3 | CAISESPLSFPYGYTF | TGTGCCATCAGTGAGTCCCCGTTATCTTTCCCCTATGGCTACACCTTC
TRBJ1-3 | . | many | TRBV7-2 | CASSQQIDRGLGNTIYF | TGTGCCAGCAGCCAACAGATCGACCGGGGGTTGGGAAACACCATATATTTT
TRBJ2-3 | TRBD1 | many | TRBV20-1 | CSLPGQGADTQYF | TGCAGCCTCCCGGGACAGGGGGCAGATACGCAGTATTTT
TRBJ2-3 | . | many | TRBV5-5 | CASTSTSTDTQYF | TGTGCCAGCACGTCTACTAGCACAGATACGCAGTATTTT
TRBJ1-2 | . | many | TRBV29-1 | CSVVQDGYTF | TGCAGCGTTGTGCAGGATGGCTACACCTTC
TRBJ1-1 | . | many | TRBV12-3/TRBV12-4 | CAIEVAVGEAFF | TGTGCCATCGAGGTGGCCGTTGGGGAAGCTTTCTTT
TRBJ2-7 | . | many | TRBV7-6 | CASSLVSSRGPFTYEQYF | TGTGCCAGCAGCTTAGTTTCCTCCCGGGGACCCTTTACCTACGAGCAGTACTTC
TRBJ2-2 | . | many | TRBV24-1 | CATRTGSNTGELFF | TGTGCCACCAGGACTGGCTCGAACACCGGGGAGCTGTTTTTT
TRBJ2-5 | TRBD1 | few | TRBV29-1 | CSVQTGGRETQYF | TGCAGCGTCCAAACAGGGGGGAGGGAGACCCAGTACTTC
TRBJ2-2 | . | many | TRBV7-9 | CASSLSLATGELFF | TGTGCCAGCAGCTTATCCCTGGCAACCGGGGAGCTGTTTTTT
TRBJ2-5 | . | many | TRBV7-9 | CASSLGTGETQYF | TGTGCCAGCAGCTTAGGCACAGGGGAGACCCAGTACTTC
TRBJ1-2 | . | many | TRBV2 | CASSDPGRQGLDYGYTF | TGTGCCAGCAGTGACCCGGGAAGGCAGGGTTTGGACTATGGCTACACCTTC
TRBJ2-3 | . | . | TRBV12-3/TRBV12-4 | CASSLTYRAADTQYF | TGTGCCAGCAGTTTAACTTACAGGGCGGCAGATACGCAGTATTTT
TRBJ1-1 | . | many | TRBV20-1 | CSASRQGNTEAFF | TGCAGTGCCTCAAGGCAGGGGAACACTGAAGCTTTCTTT
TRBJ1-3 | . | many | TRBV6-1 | CASSEGWGNTIYF | TGTGCCAGCAGTGAAGGATGGGGAAACACCATATATTTT
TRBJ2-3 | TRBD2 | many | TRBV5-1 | CASFSAGEGDTQYF | TGCGCCAGCTTCTCAGCGGGAGAGGGAGATACGCAGTATTTT
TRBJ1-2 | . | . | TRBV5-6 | CAGTTGTQNYGYTF | TGTGCCGGCACCACCGGGACACAGAACTATGGCTACACCTTC
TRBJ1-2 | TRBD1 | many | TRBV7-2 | CASSSNRGRRNGYTF | TGTGCCAGCAGCTCAAACAGGGGGCGGAGGAATGGCTACACCTTC
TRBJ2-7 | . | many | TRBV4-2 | CASSHLDDEQYF | TGTGCCAGCAGCCACCTAGATGACGAGCAGTACTTC
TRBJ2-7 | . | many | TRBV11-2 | CASSPRGAQSPGRYF | TGTGCCAGCAGCCCCAGGGGGGCACAGTCCCCGGGGCGGTACTTC
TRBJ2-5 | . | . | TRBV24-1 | CATSDFGAPTYQETQYF | TGTGCCACCAGTGATTTTGGTGCGCCCACGTACCAAGAGACCCAGTACTTC
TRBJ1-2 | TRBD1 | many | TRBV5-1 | CASSWDSPNYGYTF | TGCGCCAGCAGCTGGGACAGCCCTAACTATGGCTACACCTTC
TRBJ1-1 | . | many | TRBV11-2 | CASSFHRDYTEAFF | TGTGCCAGCAGCTTCCACAGGGACTACACTGAAGCTTTCTTT
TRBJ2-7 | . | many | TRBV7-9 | CASSFPGGSGSYEQYF | TGTGCCAGCAGCTTCCCCGGAGGTAGCGGATCCTACGAGCAGTACTTC
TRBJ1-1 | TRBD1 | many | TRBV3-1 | CASSQQGGPEAFF | TGTGCCAGCAGCCAACAGGGGGGCCCTGAAGCTTTCTTT
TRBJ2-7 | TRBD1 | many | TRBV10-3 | CAISELGTDSLEQYF | TGTGCCATCAGTGAGTTAGGGACAGATTCATTGGAGCAGTACTTC
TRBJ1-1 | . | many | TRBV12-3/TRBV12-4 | CASSPYSRAAEAFF | TGTGCCAGCAGCCCCTACAGCCGCGCCGCTGAAGCTTTCTTT
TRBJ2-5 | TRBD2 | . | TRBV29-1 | CTTRGSGVQETQYF | TGCACCACCCGAGGTAGCGGGGTACAAGAGACCCAGTACTTC
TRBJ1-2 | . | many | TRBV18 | CASSPDELRGYTF | TGTGCCAGCTCACCAGACGAGCTTCGAGGCTACACCTTC
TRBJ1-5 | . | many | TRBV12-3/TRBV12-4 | CASRVTGSNQPQHF | TGTGCCAGCAGGGTAACAGGTAGCAATCAGCCCCAGCATTTT
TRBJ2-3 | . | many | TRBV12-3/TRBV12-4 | CASSLVLGGWGGVDTQYF | TGTGCCAGCAGTTTAGTGCTCGGCGGGTGGGGCGGTGTAGATACGCAGTATTTT